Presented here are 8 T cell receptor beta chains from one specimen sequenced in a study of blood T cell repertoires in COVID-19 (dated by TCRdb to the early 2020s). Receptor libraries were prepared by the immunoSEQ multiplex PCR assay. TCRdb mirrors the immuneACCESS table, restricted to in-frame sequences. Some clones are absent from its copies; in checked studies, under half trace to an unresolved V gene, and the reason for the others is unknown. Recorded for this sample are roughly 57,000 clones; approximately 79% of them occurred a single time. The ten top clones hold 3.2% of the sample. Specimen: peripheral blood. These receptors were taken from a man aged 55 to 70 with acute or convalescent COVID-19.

CDR3 sequence: CASSYFLAENTEAFF. The CDR3 DNA reads TGTGCCAGCAGTTACTTTTTAGCAGAAAACACTGAAGCTTTCTTT. V usage is TRBV6-6 and J usage is TRBJ1-1; no reliable D call. The CDR3 is 15 residues long. CDR1 and CDR2 (germline): MNHNY, SVGAGI (reference sequence). V lost 1 base and J lost 2, with 11 bases in between.

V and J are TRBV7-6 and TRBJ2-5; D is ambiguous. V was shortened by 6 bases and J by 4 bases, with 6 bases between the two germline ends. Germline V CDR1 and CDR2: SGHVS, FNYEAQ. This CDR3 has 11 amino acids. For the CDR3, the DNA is TGTGCCAGCAGGTCTCGAGAGACCCAGTACTTC. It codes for CASRSRETQYF. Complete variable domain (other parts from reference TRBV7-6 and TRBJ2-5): GAGVSQSPRYKVTKRGQDVALRCDPISGHVSLYWYRQALGQGPEFLTYFNYEAQQDKSGLPNDRFSAERPEGSISTLTIQRTEQRDSAMYRCASRSRETQYFGPGTRLLVL.

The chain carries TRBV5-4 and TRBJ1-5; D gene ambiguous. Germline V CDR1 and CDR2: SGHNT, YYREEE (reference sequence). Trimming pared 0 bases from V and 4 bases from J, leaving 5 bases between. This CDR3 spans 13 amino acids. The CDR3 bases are TGTGCCAGCAGCTTGGCCGCGAATCAGCCCCAGCATTTT. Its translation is CASSLAANQPQHF.

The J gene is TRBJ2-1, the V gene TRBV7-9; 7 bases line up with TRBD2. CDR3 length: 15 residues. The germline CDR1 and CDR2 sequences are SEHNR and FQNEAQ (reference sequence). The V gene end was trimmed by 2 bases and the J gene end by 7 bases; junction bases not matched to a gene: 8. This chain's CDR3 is CASSLPQAGSNEQFF. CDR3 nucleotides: TGTGCCAGCAGCTTACCCCAAGCGGGGAGTAATGAGCAGTTCTTC.

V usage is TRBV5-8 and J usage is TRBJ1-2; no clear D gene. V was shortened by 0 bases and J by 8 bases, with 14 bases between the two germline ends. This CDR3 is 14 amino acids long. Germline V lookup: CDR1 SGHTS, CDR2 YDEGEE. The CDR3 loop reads CASSLDGVPRGYTF. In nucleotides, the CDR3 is TGTGCCAGCAGCTTGGACGGGGTTCCGAGAGGCTACACCTTC.

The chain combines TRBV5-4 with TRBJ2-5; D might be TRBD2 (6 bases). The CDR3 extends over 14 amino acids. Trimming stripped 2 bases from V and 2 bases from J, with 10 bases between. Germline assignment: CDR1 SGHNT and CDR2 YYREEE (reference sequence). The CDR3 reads CASSLSGGQETQYF. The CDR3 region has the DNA TGTGCCAGCAGCTTAAGTGGGGGGCAAGAGACCCAGTACTTC.

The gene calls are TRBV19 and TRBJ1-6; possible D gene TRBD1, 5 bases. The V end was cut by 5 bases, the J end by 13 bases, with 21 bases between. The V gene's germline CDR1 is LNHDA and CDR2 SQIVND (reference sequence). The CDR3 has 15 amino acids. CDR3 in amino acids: CASSDRGLVPVPLHF. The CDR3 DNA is TGTGCCAGTAGTGACAGAGGTCTCGTTCCGGTCCCCCTCCACTTT.

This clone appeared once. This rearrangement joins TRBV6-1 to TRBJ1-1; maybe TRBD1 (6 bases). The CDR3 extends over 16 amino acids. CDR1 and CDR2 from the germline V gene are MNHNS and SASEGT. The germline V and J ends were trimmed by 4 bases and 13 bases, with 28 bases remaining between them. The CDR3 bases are TGTGCCAGCAGTGGGGGGGGGCAAACTGGGTTTTGGAATAGTTTCTTT. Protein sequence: CASSGGGQTGFWNSFF.